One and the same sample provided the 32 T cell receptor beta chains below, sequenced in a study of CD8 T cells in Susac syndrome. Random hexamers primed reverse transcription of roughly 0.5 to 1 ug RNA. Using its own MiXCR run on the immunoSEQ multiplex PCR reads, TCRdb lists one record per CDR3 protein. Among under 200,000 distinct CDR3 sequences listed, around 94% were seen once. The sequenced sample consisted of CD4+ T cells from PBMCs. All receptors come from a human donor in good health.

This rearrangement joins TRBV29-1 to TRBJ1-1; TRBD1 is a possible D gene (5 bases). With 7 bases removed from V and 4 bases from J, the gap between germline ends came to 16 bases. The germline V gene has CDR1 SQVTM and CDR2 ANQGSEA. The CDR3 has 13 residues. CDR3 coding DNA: TGCAGCGCCGGGGACCCCCCGGGCACTGAAGCTTTCTTT. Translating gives CSAGDPPGTEAFF. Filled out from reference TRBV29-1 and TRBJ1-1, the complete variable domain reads SAVISQKPSRDICQRGTSLTIQCQVDSQVTMMFWYRQQPGQSLTLIATANQGSEATYESGFVIDKFPISRPNLTFSTLTVSNMSPEDSSIYLCSAGDPPGTEAFFGQGTRLTVV.

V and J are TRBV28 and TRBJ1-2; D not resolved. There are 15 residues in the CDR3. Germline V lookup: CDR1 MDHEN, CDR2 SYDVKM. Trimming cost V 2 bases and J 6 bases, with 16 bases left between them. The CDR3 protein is CASSLPGNPTNGYTF. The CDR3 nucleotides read TGTGCCAGCAGTTTACCGGGGAATCCCACGAATGGCTACACCTTC.

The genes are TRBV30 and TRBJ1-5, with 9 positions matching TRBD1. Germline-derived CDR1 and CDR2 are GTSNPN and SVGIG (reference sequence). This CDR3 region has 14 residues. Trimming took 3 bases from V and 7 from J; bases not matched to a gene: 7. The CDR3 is CAWSRDREDQPQHF. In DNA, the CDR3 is TGTGCCTGGAGCCGGGACAGGGAGGACCAGCCCCAGCATTTT.

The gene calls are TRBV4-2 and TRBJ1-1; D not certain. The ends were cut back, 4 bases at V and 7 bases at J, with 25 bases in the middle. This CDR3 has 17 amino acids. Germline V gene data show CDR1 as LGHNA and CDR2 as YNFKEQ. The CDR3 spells CASSLSLPADRNFEAFF. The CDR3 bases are TGTGCCAGCAGCCTATCACTACCCGCCGATCGGAATTTTGAAGCTTTCTTT.

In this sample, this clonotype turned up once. CDR3 loop: CASSLGSRGAGETQYF. The CDR3 coding sequence is TGTGCCAGCAGCTTAGGGTCGCGGGGGGCCGGGGAGACCCAGTACTTC. V usage is TRBV7-2 and J usage is TRBJ2-5; 8 bases are a match to TRBD2. The germline gives CDR1 SGHTA, CDR2 FQGNSA. There are 16 residues in the CDR3. Trimming took 1 base from V and 5 from J; bases not matched to a gene: 9.

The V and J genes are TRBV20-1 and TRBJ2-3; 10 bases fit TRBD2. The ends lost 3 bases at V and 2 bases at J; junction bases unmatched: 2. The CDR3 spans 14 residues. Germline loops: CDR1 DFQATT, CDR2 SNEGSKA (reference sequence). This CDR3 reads CSASLAGVTDTQYF. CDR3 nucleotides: TGCAGTGCTAGCCTAGCGGGGGTCACAGATACGCAGTATTTT.

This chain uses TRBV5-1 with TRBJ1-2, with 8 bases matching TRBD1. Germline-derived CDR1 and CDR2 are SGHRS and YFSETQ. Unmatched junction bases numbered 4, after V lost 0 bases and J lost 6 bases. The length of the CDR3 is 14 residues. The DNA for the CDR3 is TGCGCCAGCAGCTTGGAGTCAGGGGGCGATGGCTACACCTTC. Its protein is CASSLESGGDGYTF.

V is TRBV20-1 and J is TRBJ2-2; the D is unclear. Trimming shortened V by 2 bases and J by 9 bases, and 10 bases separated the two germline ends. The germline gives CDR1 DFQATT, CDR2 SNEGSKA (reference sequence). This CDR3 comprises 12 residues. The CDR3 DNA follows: TGCAGTGCTAGACCTCTAACCCGGGAGCTGTTTTTT. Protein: CSARPLTRELFF.

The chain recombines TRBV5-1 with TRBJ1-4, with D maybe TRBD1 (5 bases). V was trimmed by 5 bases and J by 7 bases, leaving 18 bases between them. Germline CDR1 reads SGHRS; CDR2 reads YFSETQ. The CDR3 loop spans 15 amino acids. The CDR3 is CASRKGSRVAEKLFF. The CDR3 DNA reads TGCGCCAGCAGAAAAGGAAGCAGGGTGGCTGAAAAACTGTTTTTT.

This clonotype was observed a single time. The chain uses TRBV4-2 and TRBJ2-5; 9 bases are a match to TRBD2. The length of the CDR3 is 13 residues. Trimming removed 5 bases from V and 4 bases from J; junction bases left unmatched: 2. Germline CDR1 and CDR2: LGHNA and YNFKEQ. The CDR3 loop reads CASSGRGGETQYF. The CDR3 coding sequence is TGTGCCAGCAGCGGGCGGGGGGGAGAGACCCAGTACTTC.

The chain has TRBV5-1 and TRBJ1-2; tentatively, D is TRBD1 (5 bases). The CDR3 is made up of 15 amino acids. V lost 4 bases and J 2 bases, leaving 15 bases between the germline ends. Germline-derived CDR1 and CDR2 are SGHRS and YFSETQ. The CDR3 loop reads CASSPLGGTNYGYTF. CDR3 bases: TGCGCCAGCAGCCCCCTCGGGGGGACCAACTATGGCTACACCTTC.

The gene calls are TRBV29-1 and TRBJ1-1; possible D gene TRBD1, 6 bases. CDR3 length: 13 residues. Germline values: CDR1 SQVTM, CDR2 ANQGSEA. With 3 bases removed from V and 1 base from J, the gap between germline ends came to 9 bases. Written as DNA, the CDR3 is TGCAGCGTTGACAGGGGCGGGAACACTGAAGCTTTCTTT. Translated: CSVDRGGNTEAFF. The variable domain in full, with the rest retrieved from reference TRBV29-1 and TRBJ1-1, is SAVISQKPSRDICQRGTSLTIQCQVDSQVTMMFWYRQQPGQSLTLIATANQGSEATYESGFVIDKFPISRPNLTFSTLTVSNMSPEDSSIYLCSVDRGGNTEAFFGQGTRLTVV.

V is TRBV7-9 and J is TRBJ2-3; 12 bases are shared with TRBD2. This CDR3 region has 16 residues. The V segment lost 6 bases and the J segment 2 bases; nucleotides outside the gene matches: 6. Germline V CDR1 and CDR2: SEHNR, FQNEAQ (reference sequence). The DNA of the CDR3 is TGTGCCAGCAGAGAAGGGACTAGCGGGTTCACAGATACGCAGTATTTT. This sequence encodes CASREGTSGFTDTQYF.

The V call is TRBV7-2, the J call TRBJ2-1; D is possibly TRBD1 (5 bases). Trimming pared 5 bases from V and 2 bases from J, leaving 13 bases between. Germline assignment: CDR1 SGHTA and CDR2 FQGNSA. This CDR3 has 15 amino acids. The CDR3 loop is CASSLGASTYNEQFF. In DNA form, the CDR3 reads TGTGCCAGCAGCCTAGGGGCCTCCACCTACAATGAGCAGTTCTTC.

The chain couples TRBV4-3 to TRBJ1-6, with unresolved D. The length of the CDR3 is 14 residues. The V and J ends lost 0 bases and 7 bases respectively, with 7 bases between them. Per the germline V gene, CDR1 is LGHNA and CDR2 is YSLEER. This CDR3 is CASSQEGGNSPLHF. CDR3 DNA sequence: TGCGCCAGCAGCCAAGAAGGAGGGAATTCACCCCTCCACTTT.

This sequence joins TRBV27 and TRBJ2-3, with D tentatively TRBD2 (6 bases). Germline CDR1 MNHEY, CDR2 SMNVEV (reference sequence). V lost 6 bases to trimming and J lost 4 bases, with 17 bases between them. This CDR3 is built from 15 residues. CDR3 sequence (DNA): TGTGCCAGCAGCCCCACGAGACTAGGGGCAGATACGCAGTATTTT. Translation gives CASSPTRLGADTQYF.

The CDR3 DNA sequence: TGTGCCAGCAGTTTAACGCACAGCGATGGCTACACCTTC. Translated, it gives CASSLTHSDGYTF. The chain employs TRBV12-3 or TRBV12-4 and TRBJ1-2, with no clear D. Trimming removed 2 bases from V and 6 bases from J, with 10 bases in between. This CDR3 region has 13 residues.

The CDR3 coding sequence is TGTGCCAGCAGCGTAGGACCAGGGATGAGCACAGATACGCAGTATTTT. Residues: CASSVGPGMSTDTQYF. The rearrangement uses TRBV9 and TRBJ2-3; a possible D gene is TRBD1 (5 bases). From germline, CDR1 is SGDLS and CDR2 YYNGEE. V was trimmed by 0 bases and J by 0 bases, leaving 11 bases between them. This CDR3 is 16 amino acids long.

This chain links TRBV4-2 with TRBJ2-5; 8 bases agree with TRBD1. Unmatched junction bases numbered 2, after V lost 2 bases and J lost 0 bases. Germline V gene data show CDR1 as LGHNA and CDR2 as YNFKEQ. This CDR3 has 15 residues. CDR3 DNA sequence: TGTGCCAGCAGCCAATTGGACAGGGACCAAGAGACCCAGTACTTC. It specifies CASSQLDRDQETQYF.

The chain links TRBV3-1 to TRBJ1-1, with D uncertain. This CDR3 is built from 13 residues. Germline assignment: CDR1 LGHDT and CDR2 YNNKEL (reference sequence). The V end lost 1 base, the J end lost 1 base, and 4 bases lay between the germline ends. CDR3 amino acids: CASSQAQNTEAFF. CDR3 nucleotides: TGTGCCAGCAGCCAAGCCCAGAACACTGAAGCTTTCTTT.

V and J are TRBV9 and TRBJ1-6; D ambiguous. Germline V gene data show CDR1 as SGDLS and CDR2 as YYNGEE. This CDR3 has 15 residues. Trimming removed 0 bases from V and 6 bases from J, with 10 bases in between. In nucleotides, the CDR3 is TGTGCCAGCAGCGTAGGGTCCCTCGGTAATTCACCCCTCCACTTT. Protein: CASSVGSLGNSPLHF.

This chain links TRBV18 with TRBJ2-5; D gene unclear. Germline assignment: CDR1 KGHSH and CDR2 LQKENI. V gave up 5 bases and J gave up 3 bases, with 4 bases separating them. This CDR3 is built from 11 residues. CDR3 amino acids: CASSAEETQYF. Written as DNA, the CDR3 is TGTGCCAGCTCAGCCGAAGAGACCCAGTACTTC.

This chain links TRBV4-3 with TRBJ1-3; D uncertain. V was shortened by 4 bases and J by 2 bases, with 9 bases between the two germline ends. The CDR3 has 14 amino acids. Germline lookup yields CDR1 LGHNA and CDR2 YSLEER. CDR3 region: CASSRTGTGNTIYF. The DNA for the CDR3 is TGCGCCAGCAGCCGGACGGGGACTGGAAACACCATATATTTT.

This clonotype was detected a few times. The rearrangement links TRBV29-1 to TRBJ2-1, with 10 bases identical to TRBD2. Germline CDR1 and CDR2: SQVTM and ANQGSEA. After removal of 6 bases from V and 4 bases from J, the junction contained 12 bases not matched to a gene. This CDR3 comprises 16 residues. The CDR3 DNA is TGCAGCGTCGTGTCCTCTCTAGCGGGGGCTTACAATGAGCAGTTCTTC. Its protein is CSVVSSLAGAYNEQFF.

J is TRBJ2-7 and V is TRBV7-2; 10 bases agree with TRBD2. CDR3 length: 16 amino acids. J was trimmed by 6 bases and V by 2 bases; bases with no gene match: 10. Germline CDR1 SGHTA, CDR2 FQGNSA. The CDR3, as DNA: TGTGCCAGCAGCTTAAAGGAAGCGGGGGGGCCGGGCGAGCAGTACTTC. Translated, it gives CASSLKEAGGPGEQYF.

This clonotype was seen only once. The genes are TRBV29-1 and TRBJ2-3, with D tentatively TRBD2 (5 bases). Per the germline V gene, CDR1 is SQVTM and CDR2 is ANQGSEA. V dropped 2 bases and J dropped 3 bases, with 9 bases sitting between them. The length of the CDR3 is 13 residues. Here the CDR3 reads CSVERVATDTQYF. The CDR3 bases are TGCAGCGTTGAACGGGTAGCGACAGATACGCAGTATTTT.

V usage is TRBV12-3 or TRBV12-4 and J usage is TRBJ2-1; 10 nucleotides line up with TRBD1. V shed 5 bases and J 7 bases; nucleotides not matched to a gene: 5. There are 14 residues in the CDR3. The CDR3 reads CASSTRDRGNEQFF. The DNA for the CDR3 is TGTGCCAGCAGTACTAGGGACAGGGGTAATGAGCAGTTCTTC.

Written as DNA, the CDR3 is TGTGCCAGCAGCCGACGACTAGCGGGGATTGGCCGGGCCCAGTACTTC. This encodes CASSRRLAGIGRAQYF. The genes are TRBV28 and TRBJ2-5, with 11 positions matching TRBD2. From germline, CDR1 is MDHEN and CDR2 SYDVKM. After removal of 6 bases from V and 9 bases from J, the junction contained 15 bases not matched to a gene. The length of the CDR3 is 16 residues. The entire variable domain, with the rest obtained from reference TRBV28 and TRBJ2-5, is as follows: DVKVTQSSRYLVKRTGEKVFLECVQDMDHENMFWYRQDPGLGLRLIYFSYDVKMKEKGDIPEGYSVSREKKERFSLILESASTNQTSMYLCASSRRLAGIGRAQYFGPGTRLLVL.

CDR3 coding DNA: TGCAGTGCAGCCCGCACTGAAGCTTTCTTT. This codes for CSAARTEAFF. The chain has TRBV20-1 and TRBJ1-1; the D is unclear. The CDR3 runs to 10 residues. The V end was cut by 6 bases, the J end by 4 bases, with 6 bases between. Germline CDR1 reads DFQATT; CDR2 reads SNEGSKA (reference sequence).

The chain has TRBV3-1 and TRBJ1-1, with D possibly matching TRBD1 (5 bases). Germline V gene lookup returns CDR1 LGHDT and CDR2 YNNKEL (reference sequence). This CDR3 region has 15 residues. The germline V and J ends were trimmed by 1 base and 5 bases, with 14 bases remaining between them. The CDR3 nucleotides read TGTGCCAGCAGCCAAGTACCGGGGCAGGGTACTGAAGCTTTCTTT. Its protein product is CASSQVPGQGTEAFF.

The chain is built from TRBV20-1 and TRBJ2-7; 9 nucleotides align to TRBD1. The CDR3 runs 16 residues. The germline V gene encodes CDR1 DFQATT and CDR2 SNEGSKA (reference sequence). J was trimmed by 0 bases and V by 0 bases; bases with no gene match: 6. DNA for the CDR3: TGCAGTGCTAGAGATCCTGGGACAGGGAGCTCCTACGAGCAGTACTTC. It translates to CSARDPGTGSSYEQYF.

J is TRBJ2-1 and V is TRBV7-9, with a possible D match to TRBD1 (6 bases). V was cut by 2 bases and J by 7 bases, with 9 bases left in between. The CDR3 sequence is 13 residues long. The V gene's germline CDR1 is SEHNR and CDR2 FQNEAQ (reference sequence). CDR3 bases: TGTGCCAGCAGCTTAACAGGGTTGAATGAGCAGTTCTTC. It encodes CASSLTGLNEQFF.